This T cell receptor beta chain is drawn from a study of cytomegalovirus exposure and HLA in healthy donors. Study results and limitations: Reports credit the classifier with highly specific, highly sensitive diagnosis of cytomegalovirus status. Across donors, sequencing depth was assumed by presence/absence analyses to be roughly uniform.

On this clone itself: Its antigen is currently unknown.

This PCR relied on a set of 60 Vbeta primers and 13 Jbeta primers. The repertoire was sequenced with immunoSEQ multiplex PCR; TCRdb's copy has only in-frame clones and lacks some. In the table there are about 140,000 clones, around 77% of which are singletons. The sequence was obtained from a woman between 45 and 60 years old in good health and CMV-seronegative. Source material: PBMCs.

CDR3: CASRATAGKTKNIQYF. CDR3 bases: TGTGCCAGCAGAGCAACCGCAGGAAAAACCAAAAACATTCAGTACTTC. This chain joins TRBV6-6 and TRBJ2-4; D remains unclear. CDR3 length: 16 amino acids. Germline V gene data show CDR1 as MNHNY and CDR2 as SVGAGI (reference sequence). Trimming shortened V by 6 bases and J by 2 bases, and 17 bases separated the two germline ends.